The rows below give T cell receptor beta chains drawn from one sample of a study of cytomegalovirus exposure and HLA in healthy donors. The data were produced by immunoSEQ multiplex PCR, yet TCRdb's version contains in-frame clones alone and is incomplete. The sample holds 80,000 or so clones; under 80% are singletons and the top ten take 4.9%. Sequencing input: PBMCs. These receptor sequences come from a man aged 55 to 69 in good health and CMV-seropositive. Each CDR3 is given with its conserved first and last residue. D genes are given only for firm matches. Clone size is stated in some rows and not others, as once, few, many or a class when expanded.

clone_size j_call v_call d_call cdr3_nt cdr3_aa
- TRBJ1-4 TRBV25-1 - TGTGCCAGCAGTGCCCGAGCAACTAATGAAAAACTGTTTTTT CASSARATNEKLFF
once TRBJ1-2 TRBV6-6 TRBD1 TGTGCCAGCAGTTCAAGAGGGGGCGAGAGCTATGGCTACACCTTC CASSSRGGESYGYTF
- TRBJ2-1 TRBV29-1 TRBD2 TGCAGCGCCCGCCCTAGCGGGGGGGCGCGTGAGCAGTTCTTC CSARPSGGAREQFF
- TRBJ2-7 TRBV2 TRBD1 TGTGCCAGTACCGGGACAGGGTCCTACGAGCAGTACTTC CASTGTGSYEQYF
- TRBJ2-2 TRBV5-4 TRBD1 TGTGCCAGCAGCTTCGGACAGGGGTCCACCGGGGAGCTGTTTTTT CASSFGQGSTGELFF
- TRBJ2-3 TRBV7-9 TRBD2 TGTGCCAGCAGACCCGGACTAGCGGGGGGACCAGATACGCAGTATTTT CASRPGLAGGPDTQYF
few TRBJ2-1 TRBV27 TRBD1 TGTGCCAGCTCAGAGGGGGCGCTTTCCTACAATGAGCAGTTCTTC CASSEGALSYNEQFF
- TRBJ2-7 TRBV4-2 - TGTGCCAGCAGCCAAGATGCTAGCTACGAGCAGTACTTC CASSQDASYEQYF
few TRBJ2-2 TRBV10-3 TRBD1 TGTGCCATCAGAGGACCGGGACAGGGGGGGTCCGGGGAGCTGTTTTTT CAIRGPGQGGSGELFF
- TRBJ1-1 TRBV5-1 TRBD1 TGCGCCAGCAGCTTTACCGGGACAGGGGCTGAAGCTTTCTTT CASSFTGTGAEAFF
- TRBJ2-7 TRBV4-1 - TGCGCCAGCAGCCCCGGCGGGTCAAAGGGATCCTACGAGCAGTACTTC CASSPGGSKGSYEQYF
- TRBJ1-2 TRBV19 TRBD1 TGTGCCAGTAGTATGACAGGGGGCGCTAGTAATGGCTACACCTTC CASSMTGGASNGYTF
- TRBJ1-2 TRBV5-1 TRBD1 TGCGCCAGCAGCTTGACTTCGCTGAGCCGGACAGGGATTACTAACTATGGCTACACCTTC CASSLTSLSRTGITNYGYTF
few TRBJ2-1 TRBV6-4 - TGTGCCAGCAGTGACTCGAAGCAAACGGGGTTCTTC CASSDSKQTGFF
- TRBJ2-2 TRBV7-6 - TGTGCCAGCAGCGGGACTCGGGCCGGGGAGCTGTTTTTT CASSGTRAGELFF
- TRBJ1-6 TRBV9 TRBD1 TGTGCCAGCAGCAGGGACAGGGGTCGGGATTCACCCCTCCACTTT CASSRDRGRDSPLHF
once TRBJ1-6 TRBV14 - TGTGCCAGCAGCCAGTCCGGGAGGGCTAACTCACCCCTCCACTTT CASSQSGRANSPLHF
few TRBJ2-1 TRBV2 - TGTGCCAGCAGTTCCCCGGGTCTCCCCTCGGGAGAGCAGTTCTTC CASSSPGLPSGEQFF
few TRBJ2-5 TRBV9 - TGTGCCAGCAGCCCCGGACTGGAAGAGACCCAGTACTTC CASSPGLEETQYF
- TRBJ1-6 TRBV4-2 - TGTGCCAGCAGCCATCCTACCGGGGGACTCGGATCACCCCTCCACTTT CASSHPTGGLGSPLHF
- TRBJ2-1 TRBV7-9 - TGTGCCAGCGTGCGCGACATTATGAATGAGCAGTTCTTC CASVRDIMNEQFF
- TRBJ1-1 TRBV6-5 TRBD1 TGTGCCAGCAGGCAGGGGGCAGCTAGGACTGAAGCTTTCTTT CASRQGAARTEAFF
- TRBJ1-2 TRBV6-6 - TGTGCCAGCAGTTACTCGTCCGACTATGGCTACACCTTC CASSYSSDYGYTF
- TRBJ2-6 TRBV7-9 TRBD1 TGTGCCAGCAGCTACACAGGGGCTGGGGCCAACGTCCTGACTTTC CASSYTGAGANVLTF
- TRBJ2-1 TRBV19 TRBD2 TGTGCCAGTAGGACTAGCGGGAGCTCCTACAATGAGCAGTTCTTC CASRTSGSSYNEQFF
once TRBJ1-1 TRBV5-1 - TGCGCCAGCAGCTTCTCAGGGGCGGAGCGGGCTTTCTTT CASSFSGAERAFF
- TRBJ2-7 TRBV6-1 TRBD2 TGTGCCAGCAGTGAGGGGGGGGGAGGGAACGAGCAGTACTTC CASSEGGGGNEQYF
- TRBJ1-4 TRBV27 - TGTGCCAGCAGTTCTTCAGGTGGGGAAAAACTGTTTTTT CASSSSGGEKLFF
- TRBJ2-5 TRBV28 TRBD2 TGTGCCAGCAGGGGGATGCGTCTAGCGGGAGTTTGGGAGACCCAGTACTTC CASRGMRLAGVWETQYF
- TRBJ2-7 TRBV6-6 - TGTGCCAGCAGACCGGGTTACTACGAGCAGTACTTC CASRPGYYEQYF
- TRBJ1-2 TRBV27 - TGTGCCAGCAGTTTAGGGGCCCATCTGGGCTACACCTTC CASSLGAHLGYTF
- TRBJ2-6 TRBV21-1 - TGTGCCAGCAGCAAAGCACCGCACCTCAGCTCTGGGGCCAACGTCCTGACTTTC CASSKAPHLSSGANVLTF
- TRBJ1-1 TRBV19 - TGTGCCAGCCGTAAGAACACTGAAGCTTTCTTT CASRKNTEAFF
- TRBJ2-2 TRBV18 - TGTGCCAGCTCATTCTACAGAAACACCGGGGAGCTGTTTTTT CASSFYRNTGELFF
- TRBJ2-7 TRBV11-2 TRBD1 TGTGCCAGCAGGCTAAACCGGGACAGGTCCTACGAGCAGTACTTC CASRLNRDRSYEQYF
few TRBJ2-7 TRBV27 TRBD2 TGTGCCAGCGGGGAACTAGCGGGAGGGTATAGCGAGCAGTACTTC CASGELAGGYSEQYF
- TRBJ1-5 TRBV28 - TGTGCCAGCAGCCCGGGAATTGGTTCGATCAATCAGCCCCAGCATTTT CASSPGIGSINQPQHF
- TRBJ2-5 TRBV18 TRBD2 TGTGCCAGCTCACTGGTCACTAGCGGGAGTCAGCAGGCGACCCAGTACTTC CASSLVTSGSQQATQYF
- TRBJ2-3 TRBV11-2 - TGTGCCAGCAGCTTACGGTCCCCAGATACGCAGTATTTT CASSLRSPDTQYF
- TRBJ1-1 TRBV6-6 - TGTGCCAGTATCGACAGTGGGATAACTGAAGCTTTCTTT CASIDSGITEAFF
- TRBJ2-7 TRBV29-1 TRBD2 TGCAGCGTCATAGCGGGAGGGGGTGTGGAGCAGTACTTC CSVIAGGGVEQYF
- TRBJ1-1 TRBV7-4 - TGTGCCAGCAGCTTCCTCAGGCGATTTAACACTGAAGCTTTCTTT CASSFLRRFNTEAFF
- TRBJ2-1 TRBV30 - TGTGCCTGGAGCGAGACAGGCTACAATGAGCAGTTCTTC CAWSETGYNEQFF
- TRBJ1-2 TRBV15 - TGTGCCACCAGCAGAGATACTCGTTCATTTGATAACTATGGCTACACCTTC CATSRDTRSFDNYGYTF
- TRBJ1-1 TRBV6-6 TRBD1 TGTGCCAGCATCCGGGACAGGGTAAATACGGGAGCTGAAGCTTTCTTT CASIRDRVNTGAEAFF
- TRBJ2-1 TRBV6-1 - TGTGCCAGCAGAACAAATTCCGGGGCCCACGGGAGGCAGTTCTTC CASRTNSGAHGRQFF
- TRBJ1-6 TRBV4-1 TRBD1 TGCGCCAGCAGCCAGGGACAGGGTTATAATTCACCCCTCCACTTT CASSQGQGYNSPLHF
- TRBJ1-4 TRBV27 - TGTGCCAGCAGTTACGAGCCGGGAGCAACTAATGAAAAACTGTTTTTT CASSYEPGATNEKLFF
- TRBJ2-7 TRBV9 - TGTGCCAGCAGCGTAGGCCAGTTGGCCTCCTACGAGCAGTACTTC CASSVGQLASYEQYF
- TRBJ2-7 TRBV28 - TGTGCCAGCAGTTTAACTGACTTCTACGAGCAGTACTTC CASSLTDFYEQYF